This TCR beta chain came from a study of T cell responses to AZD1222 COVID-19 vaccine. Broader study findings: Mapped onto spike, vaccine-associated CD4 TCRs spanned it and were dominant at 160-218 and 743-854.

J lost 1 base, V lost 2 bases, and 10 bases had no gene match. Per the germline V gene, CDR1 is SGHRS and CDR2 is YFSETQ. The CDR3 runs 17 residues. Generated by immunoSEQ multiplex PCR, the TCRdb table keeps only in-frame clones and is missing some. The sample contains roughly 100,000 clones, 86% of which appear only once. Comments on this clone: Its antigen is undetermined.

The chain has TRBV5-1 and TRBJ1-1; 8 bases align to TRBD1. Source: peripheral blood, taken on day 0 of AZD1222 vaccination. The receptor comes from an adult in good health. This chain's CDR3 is CASSLGQGGWRNTEAFF. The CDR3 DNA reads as TGCGCCAGCAGCTTAGGACAGGGCGGATGGCGGAACACTGAAGCTTTCTTT.